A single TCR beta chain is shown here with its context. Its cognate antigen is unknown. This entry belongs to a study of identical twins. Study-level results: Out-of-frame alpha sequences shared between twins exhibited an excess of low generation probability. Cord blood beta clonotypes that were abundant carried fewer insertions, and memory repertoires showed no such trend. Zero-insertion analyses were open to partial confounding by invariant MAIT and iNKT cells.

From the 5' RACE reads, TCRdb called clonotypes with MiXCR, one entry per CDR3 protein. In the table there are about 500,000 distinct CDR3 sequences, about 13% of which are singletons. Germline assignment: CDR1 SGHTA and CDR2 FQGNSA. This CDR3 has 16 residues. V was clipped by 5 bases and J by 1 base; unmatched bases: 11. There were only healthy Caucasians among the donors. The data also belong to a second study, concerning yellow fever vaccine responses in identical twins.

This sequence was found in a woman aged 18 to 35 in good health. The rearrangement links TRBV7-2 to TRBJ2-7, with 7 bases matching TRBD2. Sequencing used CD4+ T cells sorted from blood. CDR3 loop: CASSARGSGNSYEQYF. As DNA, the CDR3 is TGTGCCAGCAGCGCCCGGGGGAGCGGGAATTCCTACGAGCAGTACTTC.